This T cell receptor beta chain was sequenced for a study of identifying expanded T cells in peripheral blood. This CDR3 has 17 residues. The ends lost 0 bases at V and 1 base at J; junction bases unmatched: 4. Looked up from germline, CDR1 is SQVTM and CDR2 is ANQGSEA. Collection occurred without any documented infections or immune events in donors. The protocol was immunoSEQ multiplex PCR, while the TCRdb copy is restricted to in-frame clones and leaves out a portion. This table has 85,000 to 95,000 clones, 88% appearing once. Concerning this clone: Its target is not known.

Findings and limits, study-wide: Approximately two-week clone count variance significantly increased as total template count grew. About 1.2 clones differed between technical replicates, versus approximately 17 and 20 over time.

The source material was blood. The V and J genes are TRBV29-1 and TRBJ2-3; 13 bases map to TRBD2. The receptor was isolated from a person aged 18-69 years in good health. The CDR3 nucleotides read TGCAGCGTTGAAGACGTGACTAGCGGGGGGCGCACAGATACGCAGTATTTT. Amino acid sequence: CSVEDVTSGGRTDTQYF.